The count of the clone carrying this T cell receptor beta chain is one. What it binds is not known. This sample is drawn from a study of shared clonotypes between healthy human individuals. Findings and caveats of the study: Only blood underwent sampling, and tissue repertoires likely differ.

Method: immunoSEQ multiplex PCR; TCRdb's copy keeps in-frame clones and lacks some. This table holds roughly 2,000,000 clones, about 95% found once. Cells designated naive CD8 were CD45RO-negative and were positively selected for CCR7, with terminally differentiated effector memory CD45RA+ cells excluded. Those who donated were healthy HIV-negative adults, with no recent acute infections or vaccinations reported. Caucasian adults residing in Nashville, Tennessee made up all the donors. Germline CDR1 is MNHEY and CDR2 is SMNVEV (reference sequence). The CDR3 is 11 residues long. The germline V and J ends were trimmed by 10 bases and 3 bases, with 10 bases remaining between them.

The chain is built from TRBV27 and TRBJ2-7; D might be TRBD2 (5 bases). Sequencing input: naive CD8+ T cells sorted from blood. The TCR comes from a man younger than 35 in good health. CDR3 in DNA: TGTGCCACCGGACGGGGCTACGAGCAGTACTTC. Translation gives CATGRGYEQYF.